These 7 T cell receptor beta chains share one sample of origin, sequenced in a study of cytomegalovirus exposure and HLA in healthy donors. The primer mix had 60 Vbeta and 13 Jbeta primers. Only in-frame clones appear in the TCRdb table, and some are missing; sequencing was by immunoSEQ multiplex PCR. Found here are about 86,000 clones, around three quarters of them singletons; the top ten hold approximately 9%. The sequenced sample consisted of PBMCs. The origin of the receptors is a man aged 60-69 years in good health and CMV-seronegative.

The rearrangement joins TRBV2 to TRBJ2-1; 10 bases align to TRBD2. The germline CDR1 and CDR2 sequences are SNHLY and FYNNEI. The CDR3 is made up of 13 amino acids. J was trimmed by 6 bases and V by 7 bases; bases with no gene match: 3. This chain's CDR3 is CASTGTSVNEQFF. CDR3 nucleotide sequence: TGTGCCAGCACCGGGACTAGCGTCAATGAGCAGTTCTTC. Full variable domain (rest looked up from reference TRBV2 and TRBJ2-1): EPEVTQTPSHQVTQMGQEVILRCVPISNHLYFYWYRQILGQKVEFLVSFYNNEISEKSEIFDDQFSVERPDGSNFTLKIRSTKLEDSAMYFCASTGTSVNEQFFGPGTRLTVL.

This clone was observed a few times. The CDR3 protein is CASRPGQGTEKLFF. In nucleotides, the CDR3 is TGTGCCAGCAGACCGGGACAGGGGACTGAAAAACTGTTTTTT. The chain employs TRBV6-5 and TRBJ1-4; 10 bases are a match to TRBD1. Germline V gene sequence: CDR1 MNHEY, CDR2 SVGAGI. V lost 6 bases and J lost 7; bases outside the gene matches: 5. The CDR3 covers 14 residues.

The chain joins TRBV6-5 to TRBJ2-1; 7 bases are a match to TRBD2. Germline CDR1 reads MNHEY; CDR2 reads SVGAGI. The CDR3 is made up of 15 amino acids. Trimming removed 5 bases from V and 0 bases from J; junction bases left unmatched: 4. The CDR3 DNA sequence: TGTGCCAGCAGTCCGACTAGCTACTCCTACAATGAGCAGTTCTTC. Its protein is CASSPTSYSYNEQFF.

The rearrangement links TRBV7-2 to TRBJ2-1; tentatively, D is TRBD2 (5 bases). CDR1 and CDR2 from the germline V gene are SGHTA and FQGNSA. The CDR3 length is 15 residues. With 5 bases removed from V and 1 base from J, the gap between germline ends came to 12 bases. The CDR3 DNA is TGTGCCAGCAGCCCCTTAACGGGGTCCTACAATGAGCAGTTCTTC. It yields the protein CASSPLTGSYNEQFF.

This clone occurred a few times. CDR3 sequence (DNA): TGTGCCAGCAGTGCCCGGGACAGGTCTTTCACAGATACGCAGTATTTT. Amino acids: CASSARDRSFTDTQYF. The V and J genes are TRBV6-1 and TRBJ2-3; TRBD1 matches 8 bases. The germline CDR1 and CDR2 sequences are MNHNS and SASEGT. Trimming cost V 4 bases and J 2 bases; bases outside gene matches: 8. This CDR3 has 16 amino acids.

The chain carries TRBV14 and TRBJ2-7; TRBD1 is a possible D gene (5 bases). CDR3 length: 15 amino acids. The V end was cut by 1 base, the J end by 0 bases, with 10 bases between. Germline CDR1 is SGHDN and CDR2 is FVKESK. The CDR3 sequence: CASSQGTRSSYEQYF. The CDR3 coding sequence is TGTGCCAGCAGCCAAGGGACAAGGAGCTCCTACGAGCAGTACTTC.

CDR3 sequence (DNA): TGTGCAATGGGACAGGGGATCGGGGAGCTGTTTTTT. This sequence encodes CAMGQGIGELFF. This chain links TRBV7-9 with TRBJ2-2, with TRBD1 identical over 10 bases. The CDR3 is 12 amino acids. From germline, CDR1 is SEHNR and CDR2 FQNEAQ (reference sequence).